A single sample is the source of the 17 T cell receptor beta chains below, sequenced in a study of shared clonotypes between healthy human individuals. CD8 cells classed as naive were CD45RO-negative and positively selected for CCR7, excluding terminally differentiated effector memory CD45RA+ cells. Method: immunoSEQ multiplex PCR; TCRdb's copy keeps in-frame clones and lacks some. The data contain about 1,900,000 clones, about 95% of them seen just once; the ten biggest clones take up more than 0.95%. The sequencing sample was made of naive CD8+ T cells sorted from blood. All receptors come from a man in his late teens or twenties in good health.

The J gene is TRBJ1-5, the V gene TRBV14; the match to TRBD1 covers 8 bases. Germline lookup yields CDR1 SGHDN and CDR2 FVKESK. The CDR3 spans 14 residues. With V trimmed by 4 bases and J by 7 bases, 6 bases remained unmatched. The CDR3 protein is CASSLRGLGQPQHF. The CDR3 DNA sequence: TGTGCCAGCAGCCTCAGGGGGCTTGGGCAGCCCCAGCATTTT. The entire variable domain, with the rest obtained from reference TRBV14 and TRBJ1-5, is as follows: EAGVTQFPSHSVIEKGQTVTLRCDPISGHDNLYWYRRVMGKEIKFLLHFVKESKQDESGMPNNRFLAERTGGTYSTLKVQPAELEDSGVYFCASSLRGLGQPQHFGDGTRLSIL.

V gene TRBV11-2 combines with J gene TRBJ1-1; no clear D gene. Trimming cost V 1 base and J 7 bases, with 10 bases left between them. The CDR3 spans 13 residues. The V gene's germline CDR1 is SGHAT and CDR2 FQNNGV. The CDR3 coding sequence is TGTGCCAGCAGCTTAGGAACCGAACTTGAAGCTTTCTTT. Its protein is CASSLGTELEAFF. Drawing the rest from reference TRBV11-2 and TRBJ1-1, the complete variable domain is EAGVAQSPRYKIIEKRQSVAFWCNPISGHATLYWYQQILGQGPKLLIQFQNNGVVDDSQLPKDRFSAERLKGVDSTLKIQPAKLEDSAVYLCASSLGTELEAFFGQGTRLTVV.

This clone has just a few counts. This chain links TRBV5-5 with TRBJ1-5, with D unclear. Germline V gene sequence: CDR1 SGHKS, CDR2 YYEKEE (reference sequence). The V end was cut by 1 base, the J end by 2 bases, with 10 bases between. The CDR3 runs to 15 residues. The CDR3 loop reads CASSLLDLGNQPQHF. CDR3 nucleotide sequence: TGTGCCAGCAGCTTGCTCGACTTGGGCAATCAGCCCCAGCATTTT.

The chain couples TRBV5-1 to TRBJ2-7; the match to TRBD1 covers 8 bases. V lost 1 base, J lost 5 bases, and 8 bases stayed unmatched. This CDR3 contains 15 residues. Germline CDR1 SGHRS, CDR2 YFSETQ. The CDR3 sequence is CASSLRPATGDEQYF. The CDR3 nucleotides are TGCGCCAGCAGCTTGCGCCCTGCGACAGGGGACGAGCAGTACTTC.

This chain uses TRBV10-2 with TRBJ2-1; 10 nucleotides agree with TRBD2. The V gene end was trimmed by 6 bases and the J gene end by 6 bases; junction bases not matched to a gene: 14. The CDR3 extends over 17 amino acids. The germline gives CDR1 WSHSY, CDR2 SAAADI. This CDR3 is CASSLDLAGEGGNEQFF. CDR3 sequence (DNA): TGCGCCAGCAGCCTTGACCTAGCGGGAGAGGGAGGCAATGAGCAGTTCTTC.

V and J are TRBV28 and TRBJ1-3; 7 bases are shared with TRBD1. The CDR3 loop spans 15 amino acids. Unmatched junction bases numbered 7, after V lost 5 bases and J lost 3 bases. The germline V gene encodes CDR1 MDHEN and CDR2 SYDVKM. The CDR3 loop reads CASSPRGRVGNTIYF. In nucleotides, the CDR3 is TGTGCCAGCAGTCCGAGGGGGCGAGTTGGAAACACCATATATTTT.

V usage is TRBV15 and J usage is TRBJ2-2; 13 bases fit TRBD2. Germline CDR1 LNHNV, CDR2 YYDKDF (reference sequence). Trimming at V came to 0 bases and at J to 4 bases, leaving 5 bases not matched to a gene. The CDR3 has 18 residues. The CDR3 DNA sequence: TGTGCCACCAGCAGAGAAGGACTAGCGGGGGCCGGCACCGGGGAGCTGTTTTTT. It translates to CATSREGLAGAGTGELFF.

V is TRBV27 and J is TRBJ1-4; possibly TRBD1 for D (5 bases). Trimming removed 2 bases from V and 3 bases from J, with 13 bases in between. Germline V lookup: CDR1 MNHEY, CDR2 SMNVEV (reference sequence). This CDR3 has 16 amino acids. CDR3 DNA: TGTGCCAGCAGTTTAGGCCCCGGGGCCTCTAATGAAAAACTGTTTTTT. Translated: CASSLGPGASNEKLFF.

V usage is TRBV2 and J usage is TRBJ2-1, with 7 bases lining up with TRBD1. Losses at the gene ends were 4 bases for V and 3 bases for J; bases not matched to a gene: 12. Germline CDR1 is SNHLY and CDR2 is FYNNEI. The CDR3 extends over 17 amino acids. CDR3 nucleotide sequence: TGTGCCAGCAGTGGAACGCTTAACCGGGACAGCTACAATGAGCAGTTCTTC. This encodes CASSGTLNRDSYNEQFF.

The rearrangement uses TRBV10-3 and TRBJ1-1; a weak D match, TRBD1 (5 bases). Germline V gene data show CDR1 as ENHRY and CDR2 as SYGVKD. Trimming removed 5 bases from V and 1 base from J, with 11 bases in between. CDR3 length: 14 amino acids. Here the CDR3 DNA reads TGTGCCATCAGTTGGGGCAGCGGGAACACTGAAGCTTTCTTT. Translated: CAISWGSGNTEAFF.

The genes are TRBV30 and TRBJ1-2; possibly TRBD1 for D (6 bases). Trimming removed 1 base from V and 8 bases from J, with 11 bases in between. The length of the CDR3 is 12 residues. The V gene's germline CDR1 is GTSNPN and CDR2 SVGIG (reference sequence). DNA for the CDR3: TGTGCCTGGAGTGAGTCAGGGGCCGGCTACACCTTC. Translating gives CAWSESGAGYTF.

The gene calls are TRBV2 and TRBJ2-7; tentatively, D is TRBD1 (5 bases). There are 15 residues in the CDR3. The V end was cut by 7 bases, the J end by 2 bases, with 18 bases between. Germline V gives CDR1 SNHLY, CDR2 FYNNEI. The CDR3 DNA sequence: TGTGCCAGCACCCCCCCCGGCAGGGCCACCTACGAGCAGTACTTC. Translation: CASTPPGRATYEQYF.

The chain employs TRBV11-2 and TRBJ2-1; 11 nucleotides match TRBD2. Per the germline V gene, CDR1 is SGHAT and CDR2 is FQNNGV. With 3 bases clipped from V and 6 bases from J, the junction kept 4 bases outside the gene matches. The CDR3 is 15 amino acids. CDR3 residues: CASSFWLAGGNEQFF. CDR3 in DNA: TGTGCCAGCAGCTTTTGGCTAGCGGGGGGCAATGAGCAGTTCTTC.

The rearrangement joins TRBV29-1 to TRBJ1-1; D remains unclear. The CDR3 totals 13 residues. Per the germline V gene, CDR1 is SQVTM and CDR2 is ANQGSEA. Trimming pared 4 bases from V and 0 bases from J, leaving 9 bases between. The CDR3 region is CSVAWGVNTEAFF. The CDR3 DNA reads TGCAGCGTTGCCTGGGGAGTGAACACTGAAGCTTTCTTT. Filled out from reference TRBV29-1 and TRBJ1-1, the complete variable domain reads SAVISQKPSRDICQRGTSLTIQCQVDSQVTMMFWYRQQPGQSLTLIATANQGSEATYESGFVIDKFPISRPNLTFSTLTVSNMSPEDSSIYLCSVAWGVNTEAFFGQGTRLTVV.

This clone came up once. The chain combines TRBV6-1 with TRBJ1-2; 7 bases are shared with TRBD1. J was trimmed by 1 base and V by 4 bases; bases with no gene match: 6. In germline, CDR1 is MNHNS, CDR2 SASEGT. This CDR3 has 15 residues. CDR3 bases: TGTGCCAGCAGTGGAGACAGGGCACATAACTATGGCTACACCTTC. This encodes CASSGDRAHNYGYTF.

Turning to this clone: This specimen includes other DNA sequences encoding the same CDR3. V is TRBV19 and J is TRBJ2-7; tentative D call: TRBD2 (6 bases). Germline assignment: CDR1 LNHDA and CDR2 SQIVND (reference sequence). CDR3 length: 13 amino acids. The V end lost 5 bases, the J end lost 2 bases, and 10 bases lay between the germline ends. CDR3 bases: TGTGCCAGTAGTCTCGGGAGCACCTACGAGCAGTACTTC. This translates into CASSLGSTYEQYF.

The V call is TRBV5-4, the J call TRBJ2-5; D unresolved. Trimming shortened V by 0 bases and J by 0 bases, and 3 bases separated the two germline ends. The CDR3 has 13 residues. The V gene's germline CDR1 is SGHNT and CDR2 YYREEE (reference sequence). Here the CDR3 reads CASSLENQETQYF. For the CDR3, the DNA is TGTGCCAGCAGCTTGGAGAACCAAGAGACCCAGTACTTC.